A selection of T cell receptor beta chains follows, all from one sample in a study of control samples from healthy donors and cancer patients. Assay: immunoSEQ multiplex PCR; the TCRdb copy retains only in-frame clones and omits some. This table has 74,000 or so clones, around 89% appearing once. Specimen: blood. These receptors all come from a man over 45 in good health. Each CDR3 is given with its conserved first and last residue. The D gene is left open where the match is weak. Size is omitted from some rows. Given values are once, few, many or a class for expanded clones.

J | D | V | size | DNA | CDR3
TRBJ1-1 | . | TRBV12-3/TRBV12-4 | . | TGTGCCACAGCGAGTTGGGGATTCACTGAAGCTTTCTTT | CATASWGFTEAFF
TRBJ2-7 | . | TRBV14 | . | TGTGCCAGCAGCCAAGAGCGATCCCCGGGATATTCCTACGAGCAGTACTTC | CASSQERSPGYSYEQYF
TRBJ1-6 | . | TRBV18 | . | TGTGCCAGCTCACCAACGGCAGCCTATAATTCACCCCTCCACTTT | CASSPTAAYNSPLHF
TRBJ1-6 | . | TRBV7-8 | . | TGTGCCAGCAGCTCCCCCCAAGGAGACGTCTATAATTCACCCCTCCACTTT | CASSSPQGDVYNSPLHF
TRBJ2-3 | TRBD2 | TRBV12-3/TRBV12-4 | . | TGTGCCAGCAGGCGGGGGGGGACAGATACGCAGTATTTT | CASRRGGTDTQYF
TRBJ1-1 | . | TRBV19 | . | TGTGCCAGTAGGAGCAGCGACACTGAAGCTTTCTTT | CASRSSDTEAFF
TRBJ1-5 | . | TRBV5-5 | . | TGTGCCAGCAGCTTGGCGGCAAATCAGCCCCAGCATTTT | CASSLAANQPQHF
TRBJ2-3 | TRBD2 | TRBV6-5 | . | TGTGCCAGCAGTTACCACAGCATGGCTAGCGGGGAACGGTATTTT | CASSYHSMASGERYF
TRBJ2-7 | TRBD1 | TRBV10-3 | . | TGTGCCATCAGTATCGGACAGGGGACCGCCTACGAGCAGTACTTC | CAISIGQGTAYEQYF
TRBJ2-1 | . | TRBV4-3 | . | TGCGCCAGCAGCCAAGACGGACCATCGGGAGAGGATTTCAATGAGCAGTTCTTC | CASSQDGPSGEDFNEQFF
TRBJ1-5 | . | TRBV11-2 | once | TGTGCCAGCAGCTTAGATGGGGGATATCAGCCCCAGCATTTT | CASSLDGGYQPQHF
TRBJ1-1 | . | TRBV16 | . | TGTGCCAGCAGCCTCACAGGGATGAACACTGAAGCTTTCTTT | CASSLTGMNTEAFF
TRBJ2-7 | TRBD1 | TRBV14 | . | TGTGCCAGCAGCCAAGATGGTTCAGGGGGCCTCTCCTACGAGCAGTACTTC | CASSQDGSGGLSYEQYF
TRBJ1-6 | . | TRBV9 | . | TGTGCCAGCAGCGTAACCTCGAGGACCGGGTATAATTCACCCCTCCACTTT | CASSVTSRTGYNSPLHF
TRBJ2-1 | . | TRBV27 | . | TGTGCCAGCAGTTTAAGGGGTCTATTAAGCTCCTACAATGAGCAGTTCTTC | CASSLRGLLSSYNEQFF
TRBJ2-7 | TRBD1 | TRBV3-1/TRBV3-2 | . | TGTGCCAGCAGCCGAGCCGGGACAGGGGCCAACTACGAGCAGTACTTC | CASSRAGTGANYEQYF
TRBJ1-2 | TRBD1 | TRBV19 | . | TGTGCCAGTACAGGGGGTCGGGGCTACACCTTC | CASTGGRGYTF
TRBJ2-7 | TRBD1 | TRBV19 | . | TGTGCCAGTAGTATCCTACAGGGGGCCTACGAGCAGTACTTC | CASSILQGAYEQYF
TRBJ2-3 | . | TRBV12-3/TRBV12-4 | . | TGTGCCAGCAGCACGAACACGCCGGATACGCAGTATTTT | CASSTNTPDTQYF
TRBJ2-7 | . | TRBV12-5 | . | TGTGCTAGTGGTTCCATCTCAGGCCCCAGGGTGGACGAGCAGTACTTC | CASGSISGPRVDEQYF
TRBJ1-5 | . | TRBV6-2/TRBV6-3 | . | TGTGCCAGCAGTTACTTATCCCTGCGGGAAGGGAGGAATCAGCCCCAGCATTTT | CASSYLSLREGRNQPQHF
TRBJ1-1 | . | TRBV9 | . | TGTGCCAGCAGCCGGGGTCCTCCGCGGGGTGAAGCTTTCTTT | CASSRGPPRGEAFF
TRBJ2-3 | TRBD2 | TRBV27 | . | TGTGCCAGCCTGAAGCGGGGGGGTACAGATACGCAGTATTTT | CASLKRGGTDTQYF
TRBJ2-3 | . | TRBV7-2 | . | TGTGCCAGCAGCTCAATGGGACTCCACACAGATACGCAGTATTTT | CASSSMGLHTDTQYF
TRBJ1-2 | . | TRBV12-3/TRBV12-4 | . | TGTGCCAGCAGTTGGACGGGGAGCTATGGCTACACCTTC | CASSWTGSYGYTF
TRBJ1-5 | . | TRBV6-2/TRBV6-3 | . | TGTGCCAGCAGTTACAACCAGGGCGTATATAGCAATCAGCCCCAGCATTTT | CASSYNQGVYSNQPQHF
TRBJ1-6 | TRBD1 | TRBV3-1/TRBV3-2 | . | TGTGCCAGCAGCCAAGGCAGGGGGCGTAATTCACCCCTCCACTTT | CASSQGRGRNSPLHF
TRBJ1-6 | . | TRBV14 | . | TGTGCCAGCAGCCACATAACGAGACAGAGAGGGGATTCACCCCTCCACTTT | CASSHITRQRGDSPLHF
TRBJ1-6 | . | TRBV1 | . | TGCACCAGCAGCTCAATCGTCGCATGGAATTCACCCCTCCACTTT | CTSSSIVAWNSPLHF
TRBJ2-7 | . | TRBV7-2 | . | TGTGCCAGCAGCTTAGGGGGGCCGGTTTACGAGCAGTACTTC | CASSLGGPVYEQYF
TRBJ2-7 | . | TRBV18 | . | TGTGCCAGCTCACCAGGGGCCTTCGGGACTCCGAATAGAGACGAGCAGTACTTC | CASSPGAFGTPNRDEQYF
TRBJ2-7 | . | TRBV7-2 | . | TGTGCCAGCAGCTTATGGGACTCCTACGAGCAGTACTTC | CASSLWDSYEQYF
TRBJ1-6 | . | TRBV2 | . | TGTGCCAGCAGTGAAAACGCCCGGGGGAGGGGAGGTTCACCCCTCCACTTT | CASSENARGRGGSPLHF
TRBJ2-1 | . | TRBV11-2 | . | TGTGCCAGCAGCTTATCCCTGAACAATGAGCAGTTCTTC | CASSLSLNNEQFF
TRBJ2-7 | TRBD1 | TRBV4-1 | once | TGCGCCAGCAGCCAACTCGAGGACAGGGGAGCCTACGAGCAGTACTTC | CASSQLEDRGAYEQYF
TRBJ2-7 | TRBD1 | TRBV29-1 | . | TGCAGCGCCCGGGACAGGGCCCCCTACGAGCAGTACTTC | CSARDRAPYEQYF
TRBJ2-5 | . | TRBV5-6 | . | TGTGCCAGCAGCCCCGGGACAATTAAAGAGACCCAGTACTTC | CASSPGTIKETQYF
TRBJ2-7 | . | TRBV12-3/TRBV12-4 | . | TGTGCCAGCCGCCGAGGGGCTGGGGAGCAGTACTTC | CASRRGAGEQYF
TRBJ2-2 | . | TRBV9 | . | TGTGCCAGCAGCGAAACAGGGACCACCGGGGAGCTGTTTTTT | CASSETGTTGELFF
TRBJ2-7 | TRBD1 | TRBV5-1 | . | TGCGCCAGCAGCTTGGAGGGGACAGGGGGTAGGGAGCAGTACTTC | CASSLEGTGGREQYF
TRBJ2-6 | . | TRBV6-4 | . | TGTGCCAGCAAGGCCTTCTCTGGGGCCAACGTCCTGACTTTC | CASKAFSGANVLTF
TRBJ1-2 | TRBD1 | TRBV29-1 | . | TGCAGCGTTGCCTACGAGGGGGCATACTATGGCTACACCTTC | CSVAYEGAYYGYTF